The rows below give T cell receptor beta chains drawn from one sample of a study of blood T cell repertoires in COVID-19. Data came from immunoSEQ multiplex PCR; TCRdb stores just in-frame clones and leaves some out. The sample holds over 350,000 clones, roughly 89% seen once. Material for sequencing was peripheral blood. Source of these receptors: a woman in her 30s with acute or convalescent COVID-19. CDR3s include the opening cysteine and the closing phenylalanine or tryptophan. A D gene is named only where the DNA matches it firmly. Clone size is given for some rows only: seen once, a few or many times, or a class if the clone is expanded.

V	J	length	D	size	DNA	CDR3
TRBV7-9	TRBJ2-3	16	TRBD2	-	TGTGCCAGCAGCTTCCGGACTAGCGGAGAGCCAGATACGCAGTATTTT	CASSFRTSGEPDTQYF
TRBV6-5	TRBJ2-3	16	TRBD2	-	TGTGCCAGCAGTTACTCTAGCGGGGGGAGCACAGATACGCAGTATTTT	CASSYSSGGSTDTQYF
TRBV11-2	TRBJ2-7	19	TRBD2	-	TGTGCCAGCAGCTTAGATTGGGCCCTAGCGGGGGAGAACCTGAACGAGCAGTACTTC	CASSLDWALAGENLNEQYF
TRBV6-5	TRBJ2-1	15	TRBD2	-	TGTGCCAGCAGTTTGGAGCGGGGGGGGTACAATGAGCAGTTCTTC	CASSLERGGYNEQFF
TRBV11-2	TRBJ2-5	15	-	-	TGTGCCAGCAGCCACAGCTACAGGGAACAAGAGACCCAGTACTTC	CASSHSYREQETQYF
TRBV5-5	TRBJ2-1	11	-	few	TGTGCCAGCAGCTTAGACGGGATACGGTTCTTC	CASSLDGIRFF
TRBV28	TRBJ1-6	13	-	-	TGTGCCAGCACCAACTCCTATAATTCACCCCTCCACTTT	CASTNSYNSPLHF
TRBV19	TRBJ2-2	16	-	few	TGTGCCAGTACTTTCACAGGGACAATGCCCACCGGGGAGCTGTTTTTT	CASTFTGTMPTGELFF
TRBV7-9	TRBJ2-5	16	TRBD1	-	TGTGCCAGCAGCACCCCTGAGAGGGGGCGAAGAGAGACCCAGTACTTC	CASSTPERGRRETQYF
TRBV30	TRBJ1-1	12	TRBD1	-	TGTGCCTGGAGTGGACAGGGAACTGAAGCTTTCTTT	CAWSGQGTEAFF
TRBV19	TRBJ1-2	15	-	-	TGTGCCAGTAGTAACGCGGCCTTGAGTTCGGCTGGCTACACCTTC	CASSNAALSSAGYTF
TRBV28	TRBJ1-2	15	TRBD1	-	TGTGCCAGCATGGGGGGACAGGGTCTCTATGATGGCTACACCTTC	CASMGGQGLYDGYTF
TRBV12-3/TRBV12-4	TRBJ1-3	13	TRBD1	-	TGTGCCAGCAGTAGGGACAGGCTTGACACCATATATTTT	CASSRDRLDTIYF
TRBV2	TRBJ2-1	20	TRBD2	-	TGTGCCAGCAGTGTCGAGTGGTCTAGCGGGGGCCGAAGCGCTTACAATGAGCAGTTCTTC	CASSVEWSSGGRSAYNEQFF
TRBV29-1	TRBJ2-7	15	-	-	TGCAGCGTCCGACGCGCACAGGGTTTGTCCTACGAGCAGTACTTC	CSVRRAQGLSYEQYF
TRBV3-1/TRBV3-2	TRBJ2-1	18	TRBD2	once	TGTGCCAGCAGCCGATGGACTAGCGGGGGGCCGATTTACAATGAGCAGTTCTTC	CASSRWTSGGPIYNEQFF
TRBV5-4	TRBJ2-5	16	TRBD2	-	TGTGCCAGCAGCTTAAGCAAGCGGGGGGGCCAAGAGACCCAGTACTTC	CASSLSKRGGQETQYF
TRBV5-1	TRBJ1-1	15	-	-	TGCGCCAGCAGCTTGGTTCCTCGGGAGAACACTGAAGCTTTCTTT	CASSLVPRENTEAFF
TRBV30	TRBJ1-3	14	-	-	TGTGCCTGGAGTGTTTCTAGCTCTGGAAACACCATATATTTT	CAWSVSSSGNTIYF
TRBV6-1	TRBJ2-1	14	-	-	TGTGCCAGCAGTGAACAGGGGTTTGGGAATGAGCAGTTCTTC	CASSEQGFGNEQFF
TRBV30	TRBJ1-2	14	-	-	TGTGCCTGGAGTCTGCGGAGAACTAACTATGGCTACACCTTC	CAWSLRRTNYGYTF
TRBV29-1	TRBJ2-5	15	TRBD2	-	TGCAGCGTTGAAGGGCGACTAGCGGGGGAGGAGACCCAGTACTTC	CSVEGRLAGEETQYF
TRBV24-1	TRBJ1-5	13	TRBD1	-	TGTGCCACCAGTCAGGGGGCCGGGCAGCCCCAGCATTTT	CATSQGAGQPQHF
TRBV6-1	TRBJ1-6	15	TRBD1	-	TGTGCCAGCAGTGAAGCGACAGGGAATAATTCACCCCTCCACTTT	CASSEATGNNSPLHF
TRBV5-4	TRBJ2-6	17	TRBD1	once	TGTGCCAGCAGCTTGACAGGGGGCGTCTCTGGGGCCAACGTCCTGACTTTC	CASSLTGGVSGANVLTF
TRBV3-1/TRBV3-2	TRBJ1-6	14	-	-	TGTGCCAGCAGCCAGAGAGACGGGATTTCACCCCTCCACTTT	CASSQRDGISPLHF